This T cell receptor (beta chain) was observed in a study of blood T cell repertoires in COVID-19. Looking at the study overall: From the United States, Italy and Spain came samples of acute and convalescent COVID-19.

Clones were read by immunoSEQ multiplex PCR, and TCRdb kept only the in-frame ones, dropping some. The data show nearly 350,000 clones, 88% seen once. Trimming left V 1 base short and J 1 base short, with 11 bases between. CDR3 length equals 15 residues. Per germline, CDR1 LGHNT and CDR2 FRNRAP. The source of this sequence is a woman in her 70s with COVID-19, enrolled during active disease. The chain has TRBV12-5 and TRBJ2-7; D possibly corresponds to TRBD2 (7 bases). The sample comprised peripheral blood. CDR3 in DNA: TGTGCTAGTGGTTTGGAGGGGGGGTGGTCCTACGAGCAGTACTTC. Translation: CASGLEGGWSYEQYF.